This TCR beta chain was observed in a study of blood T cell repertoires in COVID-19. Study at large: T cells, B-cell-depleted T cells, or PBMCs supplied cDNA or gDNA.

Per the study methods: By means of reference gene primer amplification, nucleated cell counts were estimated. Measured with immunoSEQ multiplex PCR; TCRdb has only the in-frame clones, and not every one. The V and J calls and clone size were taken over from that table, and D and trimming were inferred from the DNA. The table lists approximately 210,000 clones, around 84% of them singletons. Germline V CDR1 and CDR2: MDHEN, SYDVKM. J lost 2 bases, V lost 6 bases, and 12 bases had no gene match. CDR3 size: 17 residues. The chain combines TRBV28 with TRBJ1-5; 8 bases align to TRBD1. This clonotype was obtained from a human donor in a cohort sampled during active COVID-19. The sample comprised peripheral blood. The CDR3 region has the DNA TGTGCCAGCAGCTCCGCAGGGGGCAGCGTTGGCAATCAGCCCCAGCATTTT. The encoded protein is CASSSAGGSVGNQPQHF. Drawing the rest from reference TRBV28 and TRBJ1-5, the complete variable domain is DVKVTQSSRYLVKRTGEKVFLECVQDMDHENMFWYRQDPGLGLRLIYFSYDVKMKEKGDIPEGYSVSREKKERFSLILESASTNQTSMYLCASSSAGGSVGNQPQHFGDGTRLSIL.